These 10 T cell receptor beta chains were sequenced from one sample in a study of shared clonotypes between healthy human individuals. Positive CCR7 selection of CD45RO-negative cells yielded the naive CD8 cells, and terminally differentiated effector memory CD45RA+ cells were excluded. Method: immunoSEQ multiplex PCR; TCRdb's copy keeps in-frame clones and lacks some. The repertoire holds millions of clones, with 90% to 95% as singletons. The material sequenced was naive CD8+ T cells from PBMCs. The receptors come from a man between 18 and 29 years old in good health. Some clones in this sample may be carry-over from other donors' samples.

CDR3 sequence: CASSSNRYEQYF. CDR3 coding DNA: TGTGCCAGCAGCTCCAACAGGTACGAGCAGTACTTC. The chain joins TRBV7-9 to TRBJ2-7, with a possible D match to TRBD1 (5 bases). Germline CDR1 is SEHNR and CDR2 is FQNEAQ (reference sequence). The CDR3 sequence is 12 residues long. Trimming pared 4 bases from V and 4 bases from J, leaving 8 bases between.

CDR3 residues: CASSSDSGRFTGELFF. The CDR3 DNA reads TGTGCCAGTAGTTCCGATAGCGGGAGGTTCACCGGGGAGCTGTTTTTT. The rearrangement joins TRBV19 to TRBJ2-2; 10 nucleotides agree with TRBD2. The CDR3 consists of 16 residues. Germline CDR1 LNHDA, CDR2 SQIVND (reference sequence). After removal of 5 bases from V and 4 bases from J, the junction contained 7 bases not matched to a gene.

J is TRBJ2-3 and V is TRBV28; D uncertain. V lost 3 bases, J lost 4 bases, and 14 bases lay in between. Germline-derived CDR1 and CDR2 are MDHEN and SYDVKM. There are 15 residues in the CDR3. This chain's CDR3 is CASSLGWAGADTQYF. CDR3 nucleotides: TGTGCCAGCAGTTTGGGGTGGGCCGGAGCAGATACGCAGTATTTT.

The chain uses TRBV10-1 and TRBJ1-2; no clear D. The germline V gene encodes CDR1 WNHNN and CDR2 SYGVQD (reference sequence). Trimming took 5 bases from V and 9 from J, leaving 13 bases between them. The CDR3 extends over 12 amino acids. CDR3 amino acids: CASSPESSRYTF. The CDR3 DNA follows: TGCGCCAGCAGTCCAGAGTCTTCTCGCTACACCTTC.

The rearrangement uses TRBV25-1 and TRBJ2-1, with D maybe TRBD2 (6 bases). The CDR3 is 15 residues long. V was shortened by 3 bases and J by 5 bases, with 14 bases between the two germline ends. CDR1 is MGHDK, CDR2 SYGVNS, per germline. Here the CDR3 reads CASSDTVSGDNEQFF. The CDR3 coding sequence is TGTGCCAGCAGTGACACGGTTAGCGGAGACAATGAGCAGTTCTTC.

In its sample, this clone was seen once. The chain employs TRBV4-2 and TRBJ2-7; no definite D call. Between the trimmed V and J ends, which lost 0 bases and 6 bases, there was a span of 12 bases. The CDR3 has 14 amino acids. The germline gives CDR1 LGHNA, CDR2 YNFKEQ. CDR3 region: CASSQDLGSGEQYF. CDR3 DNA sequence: TGTGCCAGCAGCCAAGATTTGGGGTCTGGCGAGCAGTACTTC.

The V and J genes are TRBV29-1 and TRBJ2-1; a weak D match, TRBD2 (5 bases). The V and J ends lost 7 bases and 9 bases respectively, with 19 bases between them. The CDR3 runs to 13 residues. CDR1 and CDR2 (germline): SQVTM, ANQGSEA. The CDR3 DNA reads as TGCAGCGGAACAAAACTAGAACCGGCTGAGCAGTTCTTC. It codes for CSGTKLEPAEQFF.

The CDR3 protein is CASRTSSIGELFF. Written as DNA, the CDR3 is TGTGCCAGCAGAACTAGCTCAATCGGGGAGCTGTTTTTT. V usage is TRBV27 and J usage is TRBJ2-2; the D gene is possibly TRBD2 (6 bases). Germline values: CDR1 MNHEY, CDR2 SMNVEV (reference sequence). The CDR3 length is 13 residues. Trimming took 6 bases from V and 7 from J, leaving 12 bases between them.

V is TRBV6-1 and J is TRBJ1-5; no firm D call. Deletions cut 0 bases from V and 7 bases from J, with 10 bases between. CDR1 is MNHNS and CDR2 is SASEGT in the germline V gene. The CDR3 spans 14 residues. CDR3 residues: CASSEAGRIQPQHF. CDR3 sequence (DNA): TGTGCCAGCAGTGAAGCTGGTCGAATCCAGCCCCAGCATTTT.

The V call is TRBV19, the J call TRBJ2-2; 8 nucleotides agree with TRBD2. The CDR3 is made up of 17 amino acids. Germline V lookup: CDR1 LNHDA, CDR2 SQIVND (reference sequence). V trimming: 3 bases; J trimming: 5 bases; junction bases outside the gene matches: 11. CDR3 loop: CASSMVLAVPPTGELFF. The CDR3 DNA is TGTGCCAGTAGTATGGTACTAGCGGTCCCCCCTACCGGGGAGCTGTTTTTT.